This T cell receptor beta chain is from a study of CD8+ T cells in alopecia areata. Across the study: Treated individuals took tofacitinib by mouth, 5 to 10 mg twice daily.

Described treatment: oral pan-JAK inhibitor, 5-10 mg twice daily. The authors sorted CD4+ and CD8+ T cells from PBMCs. At least ten counts were recorded for this clone. Its antigen is unidentified. Sequencing templates came from extracted RNA that was reverse transcribed into cDNA. The protocol was immunoSEQ multiplex PCR, while the TCRdb copy is restricted to in-frame clones and leaves out a portion. This table holds some 100,000 clones, roughly 45% found once. Study-level points and caveats: TCRs were shared less clearly across patients than in mice, possibly for HLA-related reasons.

This receptor was identified in a human donor with alopecia areata. The source was CD8+ T cells sorted from blood, collected at week 24, from a patient treated with tofacitinib.

In DNA form, the CDR3 reads TGTGCCAGCAGCCCCCGGGACGGACAAGAGACCCAGTACTTC. Residues: CASSPRDGQETQYF. V usage is TRBV5-4 and J usage is TRBJ2-5; the D gene could be TRBD1 or TRBD2 (5 bases each). Trimming removed 4 bases at V and 2 bases at J, with 12 bases between. This CDR3 comprises 14 residues. The germline CDR1 and CDR2 sequences are SGHNT and YYREEE (reference sequence).